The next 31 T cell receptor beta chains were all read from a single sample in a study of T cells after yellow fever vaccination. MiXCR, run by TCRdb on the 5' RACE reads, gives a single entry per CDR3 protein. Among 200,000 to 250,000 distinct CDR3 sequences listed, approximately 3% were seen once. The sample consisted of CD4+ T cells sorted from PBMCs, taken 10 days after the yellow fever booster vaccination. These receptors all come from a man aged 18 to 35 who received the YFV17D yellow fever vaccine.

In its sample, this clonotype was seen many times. CDR3 loop: CASSVSTGGNTEAFF. The CDR3 nucleotides read TGTGCCAGCAGCGTAAGCACAGGGGGAAACACTGAAGCTTTCTTT. The chain is built from TRBV9 and TRBJ1-1; the match to TRBD1 covers 8 bases. The CDR3 contains 15 residues. CDR1 and CDR2 (germline): SGDLS, YYNGEE. The V segment lost 1 base and the J segment 2 bases; nucleotides outside the gene matches: 4.

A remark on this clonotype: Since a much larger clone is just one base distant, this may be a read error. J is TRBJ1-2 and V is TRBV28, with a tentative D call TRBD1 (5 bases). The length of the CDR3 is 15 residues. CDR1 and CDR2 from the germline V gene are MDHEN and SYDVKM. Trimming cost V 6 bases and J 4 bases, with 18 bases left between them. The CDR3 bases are TGTGCCAGCAGGTTCTTTATCGGGACGGTCTATGGCTACACCTTC. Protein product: CASRFFIGTVYGYTF.

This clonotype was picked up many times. Here the CDR3 DNA reads TGTGCCAGCTCACCAAGCCTGTATCGGGACAGTAATACAGAAGCTTTCTTT. It translates to CASSPSLYRDSNTEAFF. The genes are TRBV18 and TRBJ1-1, with 7 bases aligning to TRBD1. Per germline, CDR1 KGHSH and CDR2 LQKENI. This CDR3 region has 17 residues. The V gene end was trimmed by 2 bases and the J gene end by 8 bases; junction bases not matched to a gene: 17.

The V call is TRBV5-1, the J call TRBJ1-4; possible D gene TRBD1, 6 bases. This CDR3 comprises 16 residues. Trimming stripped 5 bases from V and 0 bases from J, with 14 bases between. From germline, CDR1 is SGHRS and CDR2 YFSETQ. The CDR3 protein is CASSNRDTATNEKLFF. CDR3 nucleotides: TGCGCCAGCAGTAACCGGGACACTGCAACTAATGAAAAACTGTTTTTT.

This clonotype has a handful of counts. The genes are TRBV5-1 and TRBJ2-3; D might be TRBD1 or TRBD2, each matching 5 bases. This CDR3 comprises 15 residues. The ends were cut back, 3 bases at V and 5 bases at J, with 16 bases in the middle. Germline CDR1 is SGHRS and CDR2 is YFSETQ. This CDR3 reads CASSSGPAGGDTQYF. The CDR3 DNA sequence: TGCGCCAGCAGCTCTGGGCCCGCTGGGGGAGATACGCAGTATTTT.

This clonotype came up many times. The CDR3 DNA reads as TGCGCCAGCAGCTTGAACGGACAGGATAACATTCAGTACTTC. Protein product: CASSLNGQDNIQYF. V is TRBV5-1 and J is TRBJ2-4; 7 bases map to TRBD1. Germline V lookup: CDR1 SGHRS, CDR2 YFSETQ. V trimming: 1 base; J trimming: 7 bases; junction bases outside the gene matches: 5. This CDR3 has 14 amino acids.

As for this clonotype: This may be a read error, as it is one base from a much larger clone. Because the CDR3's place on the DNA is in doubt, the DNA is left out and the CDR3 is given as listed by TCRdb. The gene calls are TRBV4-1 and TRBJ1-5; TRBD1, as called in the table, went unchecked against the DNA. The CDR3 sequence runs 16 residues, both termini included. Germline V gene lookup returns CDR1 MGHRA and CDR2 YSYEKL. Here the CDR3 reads CASSRVGQGTSQPHHF.

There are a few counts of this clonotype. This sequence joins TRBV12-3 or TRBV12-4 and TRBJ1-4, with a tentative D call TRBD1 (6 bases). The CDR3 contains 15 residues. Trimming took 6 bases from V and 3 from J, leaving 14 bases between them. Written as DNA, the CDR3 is TGTGCCAGCAGCAGGGGCGGGGCGGCTAATGAAAAACTGTTTTTT. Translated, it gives CASSRGGAANEKLFF.

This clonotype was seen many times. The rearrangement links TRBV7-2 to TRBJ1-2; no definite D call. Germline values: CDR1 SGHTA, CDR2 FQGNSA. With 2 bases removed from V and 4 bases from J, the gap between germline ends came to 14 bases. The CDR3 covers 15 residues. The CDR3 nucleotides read TGTGCCAGCAGCTTAAGCGGCGGCTTATCCTATGGCTACACCTTC. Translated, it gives CASSLSGGLSYGYTF. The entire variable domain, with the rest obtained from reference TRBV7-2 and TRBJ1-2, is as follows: GAGVSQSPSNKVTEKGKDVELRCDPISGHTALYWYRQSLGQGLEFLIYFQGNSAPDKSGLPSDRFSAERTGGSVSTLTIQRTQQEDSAVYLCASSLSGGLSYGYTFGSGTRLTVV.

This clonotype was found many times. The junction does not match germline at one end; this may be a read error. CDR3 bases: TGTGCCAGCGGATGGGAGAACGCTGAAGCTTTCTTT. The encoded protein is CASGWENAEAFF. The chain joins TRBV28 to TRBJ1-1, with D hard to call. CDR1 is MDHEN and CDR2 is SYDVKM in the germline V gene. The CDR3 length is 12 residues.

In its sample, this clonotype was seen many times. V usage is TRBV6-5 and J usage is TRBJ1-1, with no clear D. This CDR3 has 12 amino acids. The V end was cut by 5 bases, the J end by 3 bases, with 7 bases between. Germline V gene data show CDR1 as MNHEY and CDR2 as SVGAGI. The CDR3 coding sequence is TGTGCCAGCAGTGATAGGTACACTGAAGCTTTCTTT. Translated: CASSDRYTEAFF.

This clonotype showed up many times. DNA of the CDR3: TGCAGTGCTAGAGCAGCGGGGGGCCGTGCAGATACGCAGTATTTT. It is translated as CSARAAGGRADTQYF. J is TRBJ2-3 and V is TRBV20-1; 9 nucleotides agree with TRBD2. This CDR3 region has 15 residues. Germline V gives CDR1 DFQATT, CDR2 SNEGSKA (reference sequence). V was clipped by 1 base and J by 4 bases; unmatched bases: 6.

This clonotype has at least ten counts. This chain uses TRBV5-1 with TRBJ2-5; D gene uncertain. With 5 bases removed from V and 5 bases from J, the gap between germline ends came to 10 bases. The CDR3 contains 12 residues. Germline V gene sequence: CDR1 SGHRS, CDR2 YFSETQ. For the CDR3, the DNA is TGCGCCAGCAGAGAACCGGCGGAGACCCAGTACTTC. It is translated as CASREPAETQYF.

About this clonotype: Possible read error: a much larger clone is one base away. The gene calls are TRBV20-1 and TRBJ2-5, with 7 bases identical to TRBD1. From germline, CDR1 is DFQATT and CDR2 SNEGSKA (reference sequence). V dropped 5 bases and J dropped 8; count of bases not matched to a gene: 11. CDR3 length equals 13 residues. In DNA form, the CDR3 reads TGCAGTGCTCCTCCCGGGACAGCGGATACCCAGTACTTC. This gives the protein CSAPPGTADTQYF.

In nucleotides, the CDR3 is TGCAGTGCTAAGCGGGGGTCCTACAATGAGCAGTTCTTC. It specifies CSAKRGSYNEQFF. The V and J genes are TRBV20-1 and TRBJ2-1; 8 positions match TRBD2. V was clipped by 4 bases and J by 1 base; unmatched bases: 0. This CDR3 region has 13 residues. Germline V gene data show CDR1 as DFQATT and CDR2 as SNEGSKA (reference sequence).

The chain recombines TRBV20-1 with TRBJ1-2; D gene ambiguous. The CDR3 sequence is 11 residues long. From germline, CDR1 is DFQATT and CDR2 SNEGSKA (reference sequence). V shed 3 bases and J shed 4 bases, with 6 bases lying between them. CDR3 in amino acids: CSASVLYGYTF. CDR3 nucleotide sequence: TGCAGTGCTAGTGTGCTCTATGGCTACACCTTC.

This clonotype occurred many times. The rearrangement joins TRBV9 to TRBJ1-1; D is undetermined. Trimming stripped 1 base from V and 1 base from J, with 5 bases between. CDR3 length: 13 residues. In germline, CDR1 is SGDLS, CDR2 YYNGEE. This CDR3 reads CASSVLGNTEAFF. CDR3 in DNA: TGTGCCAGCAGCGTACTAGGGAACACTGAAGCTTTCTTT.

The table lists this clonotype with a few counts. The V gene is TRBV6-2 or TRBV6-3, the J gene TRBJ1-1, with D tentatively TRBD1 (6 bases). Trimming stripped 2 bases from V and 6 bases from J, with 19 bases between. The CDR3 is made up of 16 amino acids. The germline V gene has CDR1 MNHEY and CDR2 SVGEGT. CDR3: CASSYPRGWDKSEAFF. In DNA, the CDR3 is TGTGCCAGCAGTTACCCCCGAGGATGGGACAAGTCTGAAGCTTTCTTT.

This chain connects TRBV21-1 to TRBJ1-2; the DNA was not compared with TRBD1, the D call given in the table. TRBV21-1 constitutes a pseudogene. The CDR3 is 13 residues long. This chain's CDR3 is CASSPGIASGGTF. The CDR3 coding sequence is TGTGCCAGCAGCCCTGGAATCGCCAGTGGGGGCACCTTC.

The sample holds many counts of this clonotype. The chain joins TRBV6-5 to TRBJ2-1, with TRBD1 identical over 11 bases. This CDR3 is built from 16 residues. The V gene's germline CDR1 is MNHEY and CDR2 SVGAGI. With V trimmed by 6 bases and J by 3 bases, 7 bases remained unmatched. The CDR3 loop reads CASRTGTGGYYNEQFF. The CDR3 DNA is TGTGCCAGCAGAACAGGGACAGGGGGTTACTACAATGAGCAGTTCTTC.

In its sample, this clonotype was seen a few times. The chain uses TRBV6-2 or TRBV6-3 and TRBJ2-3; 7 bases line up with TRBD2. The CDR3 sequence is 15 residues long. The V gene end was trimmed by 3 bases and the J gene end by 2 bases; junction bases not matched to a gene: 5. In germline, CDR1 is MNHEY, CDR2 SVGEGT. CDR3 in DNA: TGTGCCAGCAGTTATTCTAGCGGCGACACAGATACGCAGTATTTT. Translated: CASSYSSGDTDTQYF.

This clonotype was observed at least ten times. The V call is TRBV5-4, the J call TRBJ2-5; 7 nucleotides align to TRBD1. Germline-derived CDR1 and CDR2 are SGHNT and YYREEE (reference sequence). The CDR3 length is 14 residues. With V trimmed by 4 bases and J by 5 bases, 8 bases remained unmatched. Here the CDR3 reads CASSDRQGAETQYF. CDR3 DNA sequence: TGTGCCAGCAGCGACCGACAGGGTGCGGAGACCCAGTACTTC.

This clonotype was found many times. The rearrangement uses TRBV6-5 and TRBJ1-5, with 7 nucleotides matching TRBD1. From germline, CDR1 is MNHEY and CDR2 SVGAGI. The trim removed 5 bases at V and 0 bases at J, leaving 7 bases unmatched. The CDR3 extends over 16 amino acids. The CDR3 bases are TGTGCCAGCAGTAAAGGCGGGACAGATAGCAATCAGCCCCAGCATTTT. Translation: CASSKGGTDSNQPQHF.

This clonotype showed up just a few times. CDR3 nucleotide sequence: TGCGCCAGCAGCCGAGTCCAAGGACAACCCTACGAGCAGTACTTC. It encodes CASSRVQGQPYEQYF. V is TRBV4-3 and J is TRBJ2-7, with a tentative D call TRBD1 (5 bases). Trimming took off 4 bases at V and 2 bases at J, with 15 bases between the two ends. Per germline, CDR1 LGHNA and CDR2 YSLEER. This CDR3 is built from 15 residues.

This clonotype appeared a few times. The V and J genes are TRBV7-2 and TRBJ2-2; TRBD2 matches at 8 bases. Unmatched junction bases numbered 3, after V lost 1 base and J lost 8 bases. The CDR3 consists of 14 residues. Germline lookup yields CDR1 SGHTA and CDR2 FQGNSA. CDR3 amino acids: CASSLVASGGELFF. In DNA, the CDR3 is TGTGCCAGCAGCTTAGTGGCTAGCGGGGGGGAGCTGTTTTTT.

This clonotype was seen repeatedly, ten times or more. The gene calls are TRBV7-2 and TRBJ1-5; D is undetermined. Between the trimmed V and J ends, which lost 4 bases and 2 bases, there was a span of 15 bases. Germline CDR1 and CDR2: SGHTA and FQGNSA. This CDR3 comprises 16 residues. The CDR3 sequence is CASSSGVAIGNQPQHF. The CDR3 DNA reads TGTGCCAGCAGCTCCGGTGTGGCAATAGGCAATCAGCCCCAGCATTTT. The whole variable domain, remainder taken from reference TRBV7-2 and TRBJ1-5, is GAGVSQSPSNKVTEKGKDVELRCDPISGHTALYWYRQSLGQGLEFLIYFQGNSAPDKSGLPSDRFSAERTGGSVSTLTIQRTQQEDSAVYLCASSSGVAIGNQPQHFGDGTRLSIL.

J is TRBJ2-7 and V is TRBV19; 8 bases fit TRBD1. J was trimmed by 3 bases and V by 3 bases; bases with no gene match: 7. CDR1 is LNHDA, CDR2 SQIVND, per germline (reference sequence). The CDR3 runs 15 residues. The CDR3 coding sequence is TGTGCCAGTAGTATCAGGGGACAGGACTTCTACGAGCAGTACTTC. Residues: CASSIRGQDFYEQYF. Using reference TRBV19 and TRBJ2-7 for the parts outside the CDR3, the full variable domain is DGGITQSPKYLFRKEGQNVTLSCEQNLNHDAMYWYRQDPGQGLRLIYYSQIVNDFQKGDIAEGYSVSREKKESFPLTVTSAQKNPTAFYLCASSIRGQDFYEQYFGPGTRLTVT.

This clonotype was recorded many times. The CDR3 nucleotides read TGTGCCAGCAGGCTCCAATCCTACAATGAGCAGTTCTTC. It specifies CASRLQSYNEQFF. V usage is TRBV28 and J usage is TRBJ2-1, with D unclear. The germline V gene has CDR1 MDHEN and CDR2 SYDVKM. The CDR3 totals 13 residues. Deletions cut 6 bases from V and 1 base from J, with 7 bases between.

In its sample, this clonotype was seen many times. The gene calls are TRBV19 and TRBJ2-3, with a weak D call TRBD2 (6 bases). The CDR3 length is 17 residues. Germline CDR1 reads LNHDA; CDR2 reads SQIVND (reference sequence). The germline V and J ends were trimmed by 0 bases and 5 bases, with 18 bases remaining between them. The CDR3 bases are TGTGCCAGTAGTATAGATAGCGGAACAGGTAACAAAGATACGCAGTATTTT. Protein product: CASSIDSGTGNKDTQYF.

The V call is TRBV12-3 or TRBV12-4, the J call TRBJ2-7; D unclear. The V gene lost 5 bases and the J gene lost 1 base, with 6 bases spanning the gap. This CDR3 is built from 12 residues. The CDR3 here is CASSKRSYEQYF. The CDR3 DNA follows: TGTGCCAGCAGTAAAAGGTCCTACGAGCAGTACTTC.

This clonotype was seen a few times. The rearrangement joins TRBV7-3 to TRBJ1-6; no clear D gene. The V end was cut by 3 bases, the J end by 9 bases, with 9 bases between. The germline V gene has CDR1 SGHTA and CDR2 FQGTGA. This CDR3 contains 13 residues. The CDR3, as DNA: TGTGCCAGCAGCTTGAGGCGCGGTTCACCCCTCCACTTT. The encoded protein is CASSLRRGSPLHF.